What follows are 19 T cell receptor beta chains derived from one specimen sequenced in a study of early T cells in non-severe SARS-CoV-2 infection. TCRdb re-derived calls from the 5' RACE reads in MiXCR, one entry per CDR3 protein. The data show about 35,000 distinct CDR3 sequences, with 5% to 6.5% seen just once and 4.5% to 5.5% held by the top ten. Sequencing used whole blood. The receptor set was obtained from an adult who was a healthcare worker with PCR-confirmed SARS-CoV-2 infection or an uninfected control (not recorded which).

This clonotype was recorded many times. J is TRBJ2-7 and V is TRBV20-1, with 7 bases fitting TRBD2. V was clipped by 7 bases and J by 6 bases; unmatched bases: 18. In germline, CDR1 is DFQATT, CDR2 SNEGSKA (reference sequence). The CDR3 has 15 residues. The CDR3 reads CSGRAGTTHRGEQYF. The CDR3 bases are TGCAGTGGCAGAGCCGGGACTACCCACCGGGGCGAGCAGTACTTC.

This clonotype was detected a few times. The chain couples TRBV6-2 or TRBV6-3 to TRBJ2-7, with D maybe TRBD1 (5 bases). The CDR3 has 12 amino acids. The V gene lost 10 bases and the J gene lost 2 bases, with 12 bases spanning the gap. CDR1 and CDR2 from the germline V gene are MNHEY and SVGEGT. As DNA, the CDR3 is TGTGCCATCAGAGACAGAACCTACGAGCAGTACTTC. Translated: CAIRDRTYEQYF.

The sample holds many counts of this clonotype. The V gene is TRBV27, the J gene TRBJ1-1; D uncertain. This CDR3 contains 15 residues. Trimming cost V 5 bases and J 0 bases, with 13 bases left between them. The germline gives CDR1 MNHEY, CDR2 SMNVEV (reference sequence). The DNA for the CDR3 is TGTGCCAGCAGTACAGATACTTACATGAACACTGAAGCTTTCTTT. Amino acid sequence: CASSTDTYMNTEAFF.

This clonotype was observed many times. V is TRBV18 and J is TRBJ2-7; 8 nucleotides match TRBD1. The CDR3 is made up of 14 amino acids. The J segment lost 5 bases and the V segment lost 1 base, leaving 4 bases of the junction unmatched. Germline V gene sequence: CDR1 KGHSH, CDR2 LQKENI. CDR3 bases: TGTGCCAGCTCACCACGGACAGGGATCGACGAGCAGTACTTC. It translates to CASSPRTGIDEQYF.

This clonotype was observed many times. This sequence joins TRBV11-3 and TRBJ2-2; no firm D call. The CDR3 length is 14 residues. Trimming took off 8 bases at V and 6 bases at J, with 16 bases between the two ends. Germline V gene data show CDR1 as SGHNT and CDR2 as YENEEA. CDR3 nucleotides: TGTGCCAGCGGCCCCCGCGACCAAGCCGGGGAGCTGTTTTTT. Its protein is CASGPRDQAGELFF.

This clonotype has more than one count but fewer than ten. J is TRBJ2-7 and V is TRBV19, with a weak D call TRBD2 (6 bases). Between the trimmed V and J ends, which lost 6 bases and 3 bases, there was a span of 18 bases. The length of the CDR3 is 15 residues. Per the germline V gene, CDR1 is LNHDA and CDR2 is SQIVND (reference sequence). The CDR3 DNA is TGTGCCAGTAGGAAGGGAGTAGCGGACTACTACGAGCAGTACTTC. Translation gives CASRKGVADYYEQYF.

At least ten counts were recorded for this clonotype. This rearrangement joins TRBV7-9 to TRBJ2-2; D gene ambiguous. CDR1 is SEHNR and CDR2 is FQNEAQ in the germline V gene (reference sequence). This CDR3 contains 17 residues. Trimming stripped 1 base from V and 1 base from J, with 13 bases between. In DNA, the CDR3 is TGTGCCAGCAGCTTAGATCGCGGCGGCGAGAACACCGGGGAGCTGTTTTTT. Residues: CASSLDRGGENTGELFF.

In this sample, this clonotype turned up many times. J is TRBJ2-1 and V is TRBV11-2, with 7 positions matching TRBD1. Germline V gene sequence: CDR1 SGHAT, CDR2 FQNNGV. The CDR3 runs to 15 residues. Unmatched junction bases numbered 8, after V lost 5 bases and J lost 4 bases. This CDR3 is CASSPRGTDYNEQFF. Here the CDR3 DNA reads TGTGCCAGCAGCCCCAGGGGGACGGATTACAATGAGCAGTTCTTC.

This clonotype was observed a single time. V is TRBV29-1 and J is TRBJ2-3; 10 positions match TRBD2. The CDR3 consists of 14 residues. The germline V gene encodes CDR1 SQVTM and CDR2 ANQGSEA. After removal of 2 bases from V and 5 bases from J, the junction contained 4 bases not matched to a gene. DNA of the CDR3: TGCAGCGTTGAACTAGCGGGAGCCCAAGATACGCAGTATTTT. It codes for CSVELAGAQDTQYF.

This clonotype was seen ten or more times. The chain links TRBV16 to TRBJ1-4, with unresolved D. This CDR3 has 15 residues. CDR1 and CDR2 from the germline V gene are KGHSY and FQNENV. V was shortened by 2 bases and J by 8 bases, with 15 bases between the two germline ends. The CDR3 here is CASSQNEGRWEKLFF. CDR3 bases: TGTGCCAGCAGCCAAAATGAAGGGCGATGGGAAAAACTGTTTTTT.

The J gene is TRBJ2-4, the V gene TRBV2; either TRBD1 or TRBD2 may fit D (5 bases each). The CDR3 totals 15 residues. V lost 3 bases and J 0 bases, leaving 9 bases between the germline ends. CDR1 and CDR2 (germline): SNHLY, FYNNEI. The CDR3 DNA follows: TGTGCCAGCAGTGAGGGGGTAAAAGCCAAAAACATTCAGTACTTC. Protein: CASSEGVKAKNIQYF.

The V call is TRBV10-3, the J call TRBJ2-1, with D possibly TRBD2 on 5 matching bases. Germline loops: CDR1 ENHRY, CDR2 SYGVKD. V shed 6 bases and J shed 5 bases, with 5 bases lying between them. This CDR3 has 11 amino acids. The CDR3 here is CAIRRDNEQFF. CDR3 sequence (DNA): TGTGCCATCAGGAGGGACAATGAGCAGTTCTTC.

This clonotype was recorded at least ten times. The V gene is TRBV24-1, the J gene TRBJ2-2, with D maybe TRBD1 (6 bases). Germline V gene sequence: CDR1 KGHDR, CDR2 SFDVKD. This CDR3 comprises 14 residues. V was cut by 2 bases and J by 3 bases, with 6 bases left in between. The CDR3 DNA sequence: TGTGCCACCAGTGATTACAGGGACACCGGGGAGCTGTTTTTT. Translation gives CATSDYRDTGELFF.

In this sample, this clonotype turned up many times. V is TRBV2 and J is TRBJ2-7, with 11 nucleotides matching TRBD2. Germline V gene lookup returns CDR1 SNHLY and CDR2 FYNNEI. The trim removed 0 bases at V and 6 bases at J, leaving 7 bases unmatched. This CDR3 spans 16 amino acids. The CDR3 DNA reads as TGTGCCAGCAGTGAAGCAGCGGGACTAGCGGCACGCGAGCAGTACTTC. Translating it yields CASSEAAGLAAREQYF.

At least ten counts were recorded for this clonotype. The chain has TRBV5-6 and TRBJ2-3; D possibly corresponds to TRBD2 (5 bases). CDR1 and CDR2 from the germline V gene are SGHDT and YYEEEE. The CDR3 is 16 amino acids. With 4 bases removed from V and 0 bases from J, the gap between germline ends came to 15 bases. CDR3 bases: TGTGCCAGCAGCGGGAATGCGGGCGTGAGCACAGATACGCAGTATTTT. This codes for CASSGNAGVSTDTQYF.

A few counts support this clonotype. The rearrangement uses TRBV20-1 and TRBJ2-7, with 12 nucleotides matching TRBD2. CDR1 is DFQATT and CDR2 is SNEGSKA in the germline V gene (reference sequence). The CDR3 runs 14 residues. After removal of 3 bases from V and 7 bases from J, the junction contained 7 bases not matched to a gene. This CDR3 reads CSARGLAGLGEQYF. In DNA form, the CDR3 reads TGCAGTGCTAGGGGACTAGCGGGTTTGGGGGAGCAGTACTTC.

This clonotype was seen more than once but under ten times. This sequence joins TRBV2 and TRBJ2-5; TRBD1 aligns across 9 bases. This CDR3 region has 15 residues. CDR1 and CDR2 (germline): SNHLY, FYNNEI. J lost 0 bases, V lost 5 bases, and 4 bases had no gene match. The CDR3 coding sequence is TGTGCCAGCAGTCGGACAGGGGATGACCAAGAGACCCAGTACTTC. This encodes CASSRTGDDQETQYF.

CDR3 amino acids: CASEDRGPNTEAFF. The CDR3 nucleotides read TGTGCCAGCGAGGACAGGGGACCGAACACTGAAGCTTTCTTT. The rearrangement links TRBV7-8 to TRBJ1-1, with 9 bases fitting TRBD1. This CDR3 has 14 amino acids. The V gene end was trimmed by 8 bases and the J gene end by 1 base; junction bases not matched to a gene: 5. Per germline, CDR1 SGHVS and CDR2 FQNEAQ.

This clonotype was picked up many times. Here the CDR3 reads CASSLEASLGTEAFF. CDR3 coding DNA: TGCGCCAGCAGCTTGGAGGCCAGCTTGGGCACTGAAGCTTTCTTT. The rearrangement uses TRBV5-1 and TRBJ1-1; D unclear. V was cut by 0 bases and J by 4 bases, with 13 bases left in between. CDR3 length: 15 amino acids. CDR1 is SGHRS, CDR2 YFSETQ, per germline.